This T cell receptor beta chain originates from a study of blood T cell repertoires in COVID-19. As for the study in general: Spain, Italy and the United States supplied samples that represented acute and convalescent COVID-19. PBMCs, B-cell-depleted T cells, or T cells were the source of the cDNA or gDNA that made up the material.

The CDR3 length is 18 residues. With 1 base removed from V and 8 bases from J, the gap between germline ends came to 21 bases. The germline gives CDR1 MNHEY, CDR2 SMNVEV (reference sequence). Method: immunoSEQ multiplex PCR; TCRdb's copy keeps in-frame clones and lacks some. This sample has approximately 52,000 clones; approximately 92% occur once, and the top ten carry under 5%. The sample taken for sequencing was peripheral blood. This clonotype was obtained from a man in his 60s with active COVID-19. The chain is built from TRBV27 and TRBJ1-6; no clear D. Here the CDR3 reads CASSLYGESPGRDSPLHF. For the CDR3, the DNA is TGTGCCAGCAGTTTATATGGGGAGAGCCCGGGGAGAGATTCACCCCTCCACTTT.